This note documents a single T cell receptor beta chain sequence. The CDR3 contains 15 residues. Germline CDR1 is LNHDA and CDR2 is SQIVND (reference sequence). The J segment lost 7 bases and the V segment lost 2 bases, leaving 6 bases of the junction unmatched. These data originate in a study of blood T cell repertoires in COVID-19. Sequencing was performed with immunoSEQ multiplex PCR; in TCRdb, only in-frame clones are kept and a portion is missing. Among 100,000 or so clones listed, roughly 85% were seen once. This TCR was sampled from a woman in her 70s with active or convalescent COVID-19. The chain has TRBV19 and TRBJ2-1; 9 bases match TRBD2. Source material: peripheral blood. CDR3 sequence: CASSILAGGKNEQFF. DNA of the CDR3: TGTGCCAGTAGTATATTGGCGGGAGGGAAGAATGAGCAGTTCTTC. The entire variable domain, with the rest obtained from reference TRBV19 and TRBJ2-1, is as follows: DGGITQSPKYLFRKEGQNVTLSCEQNLNHDAMYWYRQDPGQGLRLIYYSQIVNDFQKGDIAEGYSVSREKKESFPLTVTSAQKNPTAFYLCASSILAGGKNEQFFGPGTRLTVL.